Each of the 21 T cell receptor beta chains below was sequenced from the same sample in a study of cytomegalovirus exposure and HLA in healthy donors. Both 60 Vbeta primers and 13 Jbeta primers went into the PCR. TCRdb's table, derived via immunoSEQ multiplex PCR, lists solely in-frame clones and lacks some. This repertoire shows approximately 170,000 clones, approximately 80% found once; its top ten account for 1.2%. The specimen was PBMCs. These TCRs come from a boy between 2 and 10 years old in good health and CMV-seronegative.

V and J are TRBV27 and TRBJ1-1; D is undetermined. Germline CDR1 is MNHEY and CDR2 is SMNVEV (reference sequence). V lost 2 bases, J lost 5 bases, and 9 bases lay in between. The CDR3 consists of 13 residues. This CDR3 reads CASSLGLGTEAFF. For the CDR3, the DNA is TGTGCCAGCAGTTTAGGGCTTGGGACTGAAGCTTTCTTT.

The chain links TRBV6-5 to TRBJ2-1; possibly TRBD1 for D (8 bases). The CDR3 contains 15 residues. Trimming took 7 bases from V and 4 from J, leaving 17 bases between them. CDR1 and CDR2 (germline): MNHEY, SVGAGI. The chain's CDR3 is CASIPTGGGYNEQFF. Written as DNA, the CDR3 is TGTGCCAGCATTCCCACAGGGGGGGGGTACAATGAGCAGTTCTTC.

This chain links TRBV9 with TRBJ2-5; no definite D call. Germline V CDR1 and CDR2: SGDLS, YYNGEE. The ends were cut back, 0 bases at V and 3 bases at J, with 12 bases in the middle. The CDR3 contains 15 residues. The CDR3 is CASSVGPQQEETQYF. CDR3 in DNA: TGTGCCAGCAGCGTAGGGCCCCAGCAGGAAGAGACCCAGTACTTC.

The J gene is TRBJ1-2, the V gene TRBV28; D may be TRBD1 (6 bases). The CDR3 spans 14 residues. CDR1 is MDHEN, CDR2 SYDVKM, per germline. Between the trimmed V and J ends, which lost 2 bases and 3 bases, there was a span of 10 bases. The CDR3 DNA is TGTGCCAGCAGTTTAGGGGGCAGGGACTATGGCTACACCTTC. It translates to CASSLGGRDYGYTF.

This clone has a single count. The V and J genes are TRBV11-2 and TRBJ2-7; 9 bases agree with TRBD2. After removal of 1 base from V and 0 bases from J, the junction contained 7 bases not matched to a gene. This CDR3 has 17 residues. Germline V gene lookup returns CDR1 SGHAT and CDR2 FQNNGV. CDR3 residues: CASSLVGLAGSSYEQYV. The CDR3 DNA is TGTGCCAGCAGCTTAGTGGGGCTAGCGGGGAGCTCCTACGAGCAGTACGTC.

The rearrangement links TRBV19 to TRBJ2-7, with 9 bases aligning to TRBD1. The V segment lost 3 bases and the J segment 2 bases; nucleotides outside the gene matches: 5. Per germline, CDR1 LNHDA and CDR2 SQIVND (reference sequence). The CDR3 loop spans 15 amino acids. The CDR3 sequence: CASSMGQGVTYEQYF. Here the CDR3 DNA reads TGTGCCAGTAGTATGGGACAGGGTGTCACCTACGAGCAGTACTTC.

This rearrangement joins TRBV11-2 to TRBJ2-1; no definite D call. Germline CDR1 SGHAT, CDR2 FQNNGV. The CDR3 loop spans 16 amino acids. Deletions cut 1 base from V and 3 bases from J, with 13 bases between. CDR3 nucleotides: TGTGCCAGCAGCTTAGTCATTTTTGAGGACTACAATGAGCAGTTCTTC. Translated, it gives CASSLVIFEDYNEQFF.

This chain joins TRBV27 and TRBJ2-1; D perhaps matches TRBD2 (7 bases). The V end lost 8 bases, the J end lost 6 bases, and 14 bases lay between the germline ends. The CDR3 is 13 residues long. Looked up from germline, CDR1 is MNHEY and CDR2 is SMNVEV (reference sequence). The CDR3 spells CASREEGVNEQFF. CDR3 nucleotide sequence: TGTGCCAGCCGGGAGGAGGGGGTCAATGAGCAGTTCTTC.

The chain combines TRBV10-2 with TRBJ1-4, with unresolved D. The CDR3 runs to 14 residues. V lost 7 bases and J lost 4, with 13 bases in between. The germline V gene has CDR1 WSHSY and CDR2 SAAADI. The CDR3 coding sequence is TGCGCCAGCACACAAACGGGGAATAATGAAAAACTGTTTTTT. Residues: CASTQTGNNEKLFF.

This rearrangement joins TRBV6-4 to TRBJ1-5; D gene ambiguous. CDR1 MRHNA and CDR2 SNTAGT come from the germline V gene. There are 13 residues in the CDR3. Trimming took off 11 bases at V and 6 bases at J, with 17 bases between the two ends. DNA of the CDR3: TGTGCCCGCAAGGAGGCAGAGAGTCAGCCCCAGCATTTT. This encodes CARKEAESQPQHF.

In DNA form, the CDR3 reads TGTGCCAGTAGTCCCGGGCTTCGGGGAGAGCAGTACGTC. As protein: CASSPGLRGEQYV. The chain is built from TRBV19 and TRBJ2-7; possible D gene TRBD2, 5 bases. V was shortened by 5 bases and J by 7 bases, with 15 bases between the two germline ends. This CDR3 has 13 amino acids. Germline lookup yields CDR1 LNHDA and CDR2 SQIVND (reference sequence).

J is TRBJ2-3 and V is TRBV28; 9 bases fit TRBD2. The CDR3 runs to 16 residues. Germline CDR1 MDHEN, CDR2 SYDVKM. V gave up 3 bases and J gave up 13 bases; unmatched junction bases: 17. CDR3 amino acids: CASSFGQEASGEGEYF. The CDR3 bases are TGTGCCAGCAGTTTCGGCCAGGAGGCTAGCGGGGAAGGGGAGTATTTT. Filled out from reference TRBV28 and TRBJ2-3, the complete variable domain reads DVKVTQSSRYLVKRTGEKVFLECVQDMDHENMFWYRQDPGLGLRLIYFSYDVKMKEKGDIPEGYSVSREKKERFSLILESASTNQTSMYLCASSFGQEASGEGEYFGPGTRLTVL.

The rearrangement links TRBV6-6 to TRBJ1-5, with no clear D. The CDR3 loop spans 14 amino acids. V lost 0 bases and J lost 11, with 14 bases in between. Germline V gene lookup returns CDR1 MNHNY and CDR2 SVGAGI (reference sequence). Here the CDR3 reads CASSYSIAGRAQHF. The CDR3 DNA reads TGTGCCAGCAGTTACTCTATAGCCGGGAGGGCCCAGCATTTT.

This clone was picked up one time. The J gene is TRBJ1-4, the V gene TRBV7-9; 7 bases match TRBD1. Per germline, CDR1 SEHNR and CDR2 FQNEAQ (reference sequence). With V trimmed by 4 bases and J by 4 bases, 3 bases remained unmatched. This CDR3 has 14 amino acids. CDR3 protein: CASSYGTVNEKLFF. Written as DNA, the CDR3 is TGTGCCAGCAGCTACGGGACAGTTAATGAAAAACTGTTTTTT.

This rearrangement joins TRBV7-2 to TRBJ2-5; D might be TRBD1 (7 bases). Trimming stripped 5 bases from V and 1 base from J, with 17 bases between. Germline V lookup: CDR1 SGHTA, CDR2 FQGNSA. The length of the CDR3 is 16 residues. CDR3 region: CASSQQGGIFQETQYF. Written as DNA, the CDR3 is TGTGCCAGCAGCCAGCAGGGGGGAATATTCCAAGAGACCCAGTACTTC.

The chain links TRBV25-1 to TRBJ2-5; possible D gene TRBD2, 6 bases. Trimming removed 6 bases from V and 5 bases from J, with 13 bases in between. Germline lookup yields CDR1 MGHDK and CDR2 SYGVNS. The CDR3 loop spans 13 amino acids. CDR3 in DNA: TGTGCCAGCAGCGCGGGGCCCGGGGAGACCCAGTACTTC. It encodes CASSAGPGETQYF.

The gene calls are TRBV4-1 and TRBJ2-4; a possible D gene is TRBD2 (6 bases). Germline values: CDR1 MGHRA, CDR2 YSYEKL. V was cut by 1 base and J by 9 bases, with 13 bases left in between. This CDR3 region has 14 residues. CDR3 region: CASSQVRGSSIQYF. The CDR3 nucleotides read TGCGCCAGCAGCCAAGTGCGGGGTAGTAGCATTCAGTACTTC.

V usage is TRBV30 and J usage is TRBJ1-2; 10 bases agree with TRBD1. CDR3 length equals 13 residues. The germline V gene has CDR1 GTSNPN and CDR2 SVGIG (reference sequence). V gave up 5 bases and J gave up 7 bases; unmatched junction bases: 7. The CDR3 sequence: CAWQDRGMSGYTF. CDR3 coding DNA: TGTGCCTGGCAGGACAGGGGGATGAGTGGCTACACCTTC.

The genes are TRBV10-3 and TRBJ2-7, with TRBD1 matching over 10 bases. This CDR3 region has 15 residues. Germline V lookup: CDR1 ENHRY, CDR2 SYGVKD. Trimming took 4 bases from V and 3 from J; bases not matched to a gene: 6. The CDR3 DNA reads as TGTGCCATCAGTGGGGGCGGGACAGGGGACTACGAGCAGTACTTC. Its protein is CAISGGGTGDYEQYF.

The chain is built from TRBV2 and TRBJ2-3, with D perhaps matching TRBD2 (7 bases). Germline V gene sequence: CDR1 SNHLY, CDR2 FYNNEI. The CDR3 has 17 amino acids. Trimming left V 8 bases short and J 4 bases short, with 25 bases between. The CDR3 region has the DNA TGTGCCAGCCTCCCTTTGAGGGGGGGCAAGGACGCAGATACGCAGTATTTT. Its protein product is CASLPLRGGKDADTQYF.

The rearrangement links TRBV5-1 to TRBJ1-2, with 10 nucleotides matching TRBD1. Per the germline V gene, CDR1 is SGHRS and CDR2 is YFSETQ. The length of the CDR3 is 13 residues. With V trimmed by 4 bases and J by 8 bases, 5 bases remained unmatched. The CDR3 DNA follows: TGCGCCAGCAGCGCCGGGACAGGGGAAGGCTACACCTTC. Residues: CASSAGTGEGYTF.